The TCR beta chain under discussion was sequenced for a study of blood T cell repertoires in COVID-19. As for the study in general: Researchers got acute and convalescent COVID-19 samples from the United States, Italy and Spain. T cells, B-cell-depleted T cells, or PBMCs provided the cDNA or gDNA that served as material.

Germline CDR1 MGHDK, CDR2 SYGVNS. V was shortened by 3 bases and J by 5 bases, with 16 bases between the two germline ends. This CDR3 is 16 amino acids long. Authors' analysis steps: Quantification of nucleated cells was approximated via reference gene primer amplification. Assay used: immunoSEQ multiplex PCR; TCRdb lists only in-frame clones, some missing. That table furnishes V, J and clone size, whereas the DNA furnished D and trimming. The sample carries around 140,000 clones, over 80% recorded once. Sequenced input: peripheral blood. This TCR was sampled from a woman between 50 and 59 years old with acute or convalescent COVID-19. This rearrangement joins TRBV25-1 to TRBJ2-2, with D unclear. CDR3 sequence (DNA): TGTGCCAGCAGTGATCCGGGTCGCGGCCTAACCGGGGAGCTGTTTTTT. It encodes CASSDPGRGLTGELFF.